The next 18 T cell receptor beta chains were all read from a single sample in a study of cytomegalovirus exposure and HLA in healthy donors. Data came from immunoSEQ multiplex PCR; TCRdb stores just in-frame clones and leaves some out. This table has about 110,000 clones, around 95% appearing once. Sequencing used PBMCs. Source of these receptors: a woman younger than 30 in good health and CMV-seronegative.

The gene calls are TRBV4-1 and TRBJ2-7, with D perhaps matching TRBD1 (6 bases). Germline V gene data show CDR1 as MGHRA and CDR2 as YSYEKL. CDR3 length equals 16 residues. The V gene lost 2 bases and the J gene lost 1 base, with 15 bases spanning the gap. CDR3 residues: CASSQLMTGESYEQYF. DNA for the CDR3: TGCGCCAGCAGCCAACTTATGACAGGAGAATCCTACGAGCAGTACTTC.

The V gene is TRBV6-5, the J gene TRBJ2-7; 10 nucleotides align to TRBD1. The CDR3 spans 14 residues. Germline assignment: CDR1 MNHEY and CDR2 SVGAGI. With V trimmed by 5 bases and J by 5 bases, 6 bases remained unmatched. CDR3 bases: TGTGCCAGCAGTCGGGACAGGGGTTTCAACGAGCAGTACTTC. The encoded protein is CASSRDRGFNEQYF.

V is TRBV7-9 and J is TRBJ1-1; D is uncertain. CDR1 and CDR2 (germline): SEHNR, FQNEAQ (reference sequence). The CDR3 spans 12 residues. Trimming removed 3 bases from V and 7 bases from J, with 9 bases in between. CDR3 residues: CASSFGEGEAFF. As DNA, the CDR3 is TGTGCCAGCAGCTTTGGGGAGGGTGAAGCTTTCTTT.

The CDR3 reads CASSLAGSRELFF. CDR3 bases: TGTGCCAGCAGCTTAGCCGGGTCCCGGGAGCTGTTTTTT. The gene calls are TRBV7-9 and TRBJ2-2; D is undetermined. The V gene's germline CDR1 is SEHNR and CDR2 FQNEAQ (reference sequence). The germline V and J ends were trimmed by 0 bases and 9 bases, with 8 bases remaining between them. The length of the CDR3 is 13 residues.

A single count supports this clone. The V and J genes are TRBV2 and TRBJ1-5; 8 bases match TRBD1. The CDR3 extends over 15 amino acids. V shed 6 bases, J shed 3 bases, and the junction held 7 bases outside the gene matches. CDR1 SNHLY and CDR2 FYNNEI come from the germline V gene. In DNA form, the CDR3 reads TGTGCCAGCAGCGTAGGACAGGGCGCCAATCAGCCCCAGCATTTT. Its translation is CASSVGQGANQPQHF.

The chain uses TRBV5-1 and TRBJ2-2; 9 nucleotides align to TRBD2. This CDR3 spans 17 amino acids. Germline CDR1 SGHRS, CDR2 YFSETQ. V dropped 4 bases and J dropped 6; count of bases not matched to a gene: 13. The CDR3 spells CASSPHRTSAIPGELFF. The CDR3 nucleotides are TGCGCCAGCAGCCCACATAGGACTAGCGCCATTCCCGGGGAGCTGTTTTTT.

J is TRBJ1-5 and V is TRBV18; 9 bases are shared with TRBD1. Unmatched junction bases numbered 8, after V lost 5 bases and J lost 0 bases. Germline V lookup: CDR1 KGHSH, CDR2 LQKENI. There are 17 residues in the CDR3. CDR3 sequence reads: CASSSTRDRVSNQPQHF. Here the CDR3 DNA reads TGTGCCAGCTCATCCACGAGGGACAGGGTTAGCAATCAGCCCCAGCATTTT. Complete variable domain (other parts from reference TRBV18 and TRBJ1-5): NAGVMQNPRHLVRRRGQEARLRCSPMKGHSHVYWYRQLPEEGLKFMVYLQKENIIDESGMPKERFSAEFPKEGPSILRIQQVVRGDSAAYFCASSSTRDRVSNQPQHFGDGTRLSIL.

The chain has TRBV7-6 and TRBJ2-2; D is unresolved. Germline V gene lookup returns CDR1 SGHVS and CDR2 FNYEAQ. The CDR3 spans 15 residues. Trimming took off 2 bases at V and 4 bases at J, with 11 bases between the two ends. The CDR3 loop reads CASSLSWPGTGELFF. The DNA for the CDR3 is TGTGCCAGCAGCTTATCCTGGCCTGGCACCGGGGAGCTGTTTTTT.

DNA of the CDR3: TGTGCCAGCAGTCCTTTCCCCCCCGGGACAGGGGGCCTTGGGACTGAAGCTTTCTTT. Translated, it gives CASSPFPPGTGGLGTEAFF. The chain combines TRBV2 with TRBJ1-1; TRBD1 agrees at 12 bases. J gave up 5 bases and V 5 bases, and 18 bases lay outside the gene matches. The germline gives CDR1 SNHLY, CDR2 FYNNEI. This CDR3 spans 19 amino acids.

The V call is TRBV30, the J call TRBJ1-4, with D possibly being TRBD1 (6 bases). The CDR3 extends over 15 amino acids. V lost 0 bases and J lost 8, with 16 bases in between. Germline V lookup: CDR1 GTSNPN, CDR2 SVGIG (reference sequence). The CDR3 region is CAWSVPGDVREKLFF. The CDR3 DNA sequence: TGTGCCTGGAGTGTACCAGGGGATGTGCGGGAAAAACTGTTTTTT.

In this sample, this clone turned up once. The chain carries TRBV2 and TRBJ2-5; D gene uncertain. Germline V gene sequence: CDR1 SNHLY, CDR2 FYNNEI. Trimming cost V 4 bases and J 5 bases, with 11 bases left between them. CDR3 length: 13 amino acids. CDR3 bases: TGTGCCAGCAGTGTATCGGTATTTGAGACCCAGTACTTC. This sequence encodes CASSVSVFETQYF.

This clone has only a few counts. J is TRBJ2-2 and V is TRBV7-9, with TRBD1 identical over 8 bases. V was pared by 5 bases and J by 0 bases, with 5 bases of the junction left unmatched. Germline-derived CDR1 and CDR2 are SEHNR and FQNEAQ (reference sequence). CDR3 size: 16 residues. CDR3 bases: TGTGCCAGCAGCCCCCGACAGGGGCCGAACACCGGGGAGCTGTTTTTT. The encoded protein is CASSPRQGPNTGELFF. The full variable domain, its missing parts supplied by reference TRBV7-9 and TRBJ2-2, is DTGVSQNPRHKITKRGQNVTFRCDPISEHNRLYWYRQTLGQGPEFLTYFQNEAQLEKSRLLSDRFSAERPKGSFSTLEIQRTEQGDSAMYLCASSPRQGPNTGELFFGEGSRLTVL.

V and J are TRBV5-8 and TRBJ1-1, with a weak D call TRBD1 (5 bases). Trimming took 0 bases from V and 1 from J, leaving 13 bases between them. The CDR3 has 16 residues. Germline V gene sequence: CDR1 SGHTS, CDR2 YDEGEE. The CDR3 sequence: CASSLVPGGANTEAFF. For the CDR3, the DNA is TGTGCCAGCAGCTTGGTTCCGGGGGGAGCGAACACTGAAGCTTTCTTT.

The chain uses TRBV23-1 and TRBJ2-3; weak D call: TRBD2 (6 bases). TRBV23-1 is noted as an ORF with a role that remains uncertain. V lost 2 bases, J lost 8 bases, and 14 bases lay in between. The CDR3 extends over 14 amino acids. CDR3 in amino acids: CASSQAEGRSTQYF. CDR3 DNA sequence: TGCGCCAGCAGTCAAGCGGAGGGGCGGAGTACGCAGTATTTT.

Here the CDR3 reads CASSQGAAGTDTQYF. The CDR3, as DNA: TGCGCCAGCAGCCAAGGCGCCGCCGGCACAGATACGCAGTATTTT. J is TRBJ2-3 and V is TRBV4-3; no clear D gene. Trimming left V 1 base short and J 1 base short, with 9 bases between. This CDR3 spans 15 amino acids. Germline CDR1 and CDR2: LGHNA and YSLEER.

The chain employs TRBV5-1 and TRBJ2-7, with D unresolved. Germline V gene data show CDR1 as SGHRS and CDR2 as YFSETQ. Trimming stripped 2 bases from V and 0 bases from J, with 9 bases between. The CDR3 runs to 14 residues. The CDR3 DNA is TGCGCCAGCAGCTTCGTCGGGTCCTCCTACGAGCAGTACTTC. The encoded protein is CASSFVGSSYEQYF.

V usage is TRBV9 and J usage is TRBJ2-5; TRBD2 matches at 11 bases. After removal of 10 bases from V and 4 bases from J, the junction contained 24 bases not matched to a gene. In germline, CDR1 is SGDLS, CDR2 YYNGEE. CDR3 length: 19 amino acids. DNA for the CDR3: TGTGCCGGTACCTTAGCGGGGGGGATGTGTGGGCCTCTTTCAGAGACCCAGTACTTC. Its translation is CAGTLAGGMCGPLSETQYF.

This chain connects TRBV6-4 to TRBJ2-3; perhaps TRBD1 as D (6 bases). This CDR3 has 13 amino acids. Germline CDR1 MRHNA, CDR2 SNTAGT. The V gene lost 3 bases and the J gene lost 9 bases, with 13 bases spanning the gap. The CDR3 bases are TGTGCCAGCAGTGAAGTCGTGGGGGCAACGCAGTATTTT. As protein: CASSEVVGATQYF.